This TCR beta chain was captured by sequencing in a study of technical replicates of blood from several donors. The CDR3 has 16 amino acids. Losses at the gene ends were 4 bases for V and 2 bases for J; bases not matched to a gene: 8. In germline, CDR1 is LGHNA, CDR2 YNFKEQ. Sequenced by immunoSEQ multiplex PCR; TCRdb stores in-frame clones only, minus some. The sample carries about 15,000 clones, 80% to 85% recorded once. The chain recombines TRBV4-2 with TRBJ2-3; 8 bases line up with TRBD2. The receptor comes from a human donor in good health. Sequences were obtained from PBMCs. CDR3 coding DNA: TGTGCCAGCAGCCCTCCCGGGACTAGGTACACAGATACGCAGTATTTT. Its translation is CASSPPGTRYTDTQYF.